This paragraph covers one TCR beta chain sequence. The sample is drawn from a study of cytomegalovirus exposure and HLA in healthy donors. The PCR used 60 Vbeta and 13 Jbeta primers. The repertoire was sequenced with immunoSEQ multiplex PCR; TCRdb's copy has only in-frame clones and lacks some. Here the sample table reports approximately 110,000 clones. This CDR3 contains 17 residues. Germline V gene sequence: CDR1 SGHNT, CDR2 YYREEE (reference sequence). The J segment lost 4 bases and the V segment lost 4 bases, leaving 11 bases of the junction unmatched. This TCR was sampled from a man between 40 and 49 years old in good health and CMV-seronegative. Specimen: PBMCs. V is TRBV5-4 and J is TRBJ2-2; 9 bases align to TRBD2. CDR3 residues: CASSRNSGRGGTGELFF. CDR3 DNA: TGTGCCAGCAGCCGGAATAGCGGGAGAGGGGGCACCGGGGAGCTGTTTTTT.